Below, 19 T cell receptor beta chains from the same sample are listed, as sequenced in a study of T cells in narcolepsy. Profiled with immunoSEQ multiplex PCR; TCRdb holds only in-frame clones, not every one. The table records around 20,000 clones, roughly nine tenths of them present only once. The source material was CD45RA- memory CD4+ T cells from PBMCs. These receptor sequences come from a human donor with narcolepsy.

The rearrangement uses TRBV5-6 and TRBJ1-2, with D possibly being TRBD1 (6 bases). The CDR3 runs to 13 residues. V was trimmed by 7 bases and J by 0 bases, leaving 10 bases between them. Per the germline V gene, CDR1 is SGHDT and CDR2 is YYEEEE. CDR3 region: CASLGGTNYGYTF. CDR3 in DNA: TGTGCCAGCTTAGGGGGGACTAACTATGGCTACACCTTC.

The CDR3 region has the DNA TGTGCCAGCAGTTTACCAGGACTAGTCGGTTACGAGCAGTACTTC. The encoded protein is CASSLPGLVGYEQYF. J is TRBJ2-7 and V is TRBV28; 7 bases are shared with TRBD2. The CDR3 extends over 15 amino acids. CDR1 is MDHEN and CDR2 is SYDVKM in the germline V gene. The J segment lost 4 bases and the V segment lost 2 bases, leaving 8 bases of the junction unmatched.

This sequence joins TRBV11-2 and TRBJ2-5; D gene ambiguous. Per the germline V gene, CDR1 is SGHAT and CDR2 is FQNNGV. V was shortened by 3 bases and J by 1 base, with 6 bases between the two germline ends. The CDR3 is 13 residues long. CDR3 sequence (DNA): TGTGCCAGCAGCTTTGGGTCCCAAGAGACCCAGTACTTC. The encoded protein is CASSFGSQETQYF.

Here the CDR3 DNA reads TGCGCCAGCAGCCAAGGGTTCCCCGGGGAGCTGTTTTTT. Amino acid sequence: CASSQGFPGELFF. V usage is TRBV4-3 and J usage is TRBJ2-2; D call uncertain. Germline-derived CDR1 and CDR2 are LGHNA and YSLEER. Trimming stripped 1 base from V and 6 bases from J, with 6 bases between. This CDR3 has 13 residues.

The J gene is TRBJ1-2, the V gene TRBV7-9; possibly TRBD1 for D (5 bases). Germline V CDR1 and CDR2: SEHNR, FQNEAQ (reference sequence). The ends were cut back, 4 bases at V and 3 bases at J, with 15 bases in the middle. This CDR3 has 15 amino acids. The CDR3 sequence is CASSSWALGDYGYTF. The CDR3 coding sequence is TGTGCCAGCAGCTCCTGGGCCCTGGGGGACTATGGCTACACCTTC.

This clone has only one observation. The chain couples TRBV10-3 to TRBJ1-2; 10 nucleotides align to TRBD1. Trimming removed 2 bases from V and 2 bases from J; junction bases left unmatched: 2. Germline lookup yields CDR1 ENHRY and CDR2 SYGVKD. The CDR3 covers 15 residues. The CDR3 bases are TGTGCCATCAGTGAGGAGACAGGGGGCAACTATGGCTACACCTTC. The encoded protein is CAISEETGGNYGYTF.

In DNA, the CDR3 is TGTGCCAGCAGCGTAGCGGGAGTCAGGTCGTCTGGAAACACCATATATTTT. Translating gives CASSVAGVRSSGNTIYF. The V call is TRBV9, the J call TRBJ1-3; no clear D gene. V gave up 0 bases and J gave up 1 base, with 14 bases separating them. Looked up from germline, CDR1 is SGDLS and CDR2 is YYNGEE. This CDR3 spans 17 amino acids.

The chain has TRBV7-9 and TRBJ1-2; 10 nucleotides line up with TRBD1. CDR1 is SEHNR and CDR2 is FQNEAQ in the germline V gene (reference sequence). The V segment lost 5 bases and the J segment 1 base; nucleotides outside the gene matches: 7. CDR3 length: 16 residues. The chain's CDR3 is CASSLGGTGDNYGYTF. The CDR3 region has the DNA TGTGCCAGCAGCCTAGGAGGGACAGGGGATAACTATGGCTACACCTTC.

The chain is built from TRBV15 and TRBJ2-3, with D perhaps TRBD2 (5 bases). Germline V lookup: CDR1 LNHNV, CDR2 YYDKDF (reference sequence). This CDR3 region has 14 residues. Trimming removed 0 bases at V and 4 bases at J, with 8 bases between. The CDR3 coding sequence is TGTGCCACCAGCAGAGAACCGAGGGCAGATACGCAGTATTTT. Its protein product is CATSREPRADTQYF.

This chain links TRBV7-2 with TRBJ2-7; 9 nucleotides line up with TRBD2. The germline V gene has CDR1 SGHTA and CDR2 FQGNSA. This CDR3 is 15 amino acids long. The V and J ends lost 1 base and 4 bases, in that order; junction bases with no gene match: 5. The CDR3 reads CASSLDASGIYEQYF. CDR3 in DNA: TGTGCCAGCAGCTTAGATGCTAGCGGGATTTACGAGCAGTACTTC.

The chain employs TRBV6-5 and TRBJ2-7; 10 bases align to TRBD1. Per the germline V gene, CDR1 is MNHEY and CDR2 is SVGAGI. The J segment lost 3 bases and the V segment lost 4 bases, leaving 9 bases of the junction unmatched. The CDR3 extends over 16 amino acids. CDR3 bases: TGTGCCAGCAGTTTTGGACAGGGGGTACGGGGCTACGAGCAGTACTTC. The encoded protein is CASSFGQGVRGYEQYF.

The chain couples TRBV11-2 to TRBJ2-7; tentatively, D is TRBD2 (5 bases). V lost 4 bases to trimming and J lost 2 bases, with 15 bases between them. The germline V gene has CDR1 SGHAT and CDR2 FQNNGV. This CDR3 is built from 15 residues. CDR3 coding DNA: TGTGCCAGCAGCTCCTCCTCGGGTAGCGCCTACGAGCAGTACTTC. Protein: CASSSSSGSAYEQYF. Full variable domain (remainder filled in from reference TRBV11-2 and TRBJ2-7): EAGVAQSPRYKIIEKRQSVAFWCNPISGHATLYWYQQILGQGPKLLIQFQNNGVVDDSQLPKDRFSAERLKGVDSTLKIQPAKLEDSAVYLCASSSSSGSAYEQYFGPGTRLTVT.

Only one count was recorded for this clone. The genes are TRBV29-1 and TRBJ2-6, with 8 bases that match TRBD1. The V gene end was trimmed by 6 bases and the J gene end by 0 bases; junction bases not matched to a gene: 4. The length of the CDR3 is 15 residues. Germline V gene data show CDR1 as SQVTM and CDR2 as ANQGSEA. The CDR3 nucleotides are TGCAGCGTCGGACAGGGCCTCTCTGGGGCCAACGTCCTGACTTTC. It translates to CSVGQGLSGANVLTF. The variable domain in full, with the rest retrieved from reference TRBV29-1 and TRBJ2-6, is SAVISQKPSRDICQRGTSLTIQCQVDSQVTMMFWYRQQPGQSLTLIATANQGSEATYESGFVIDKFPISRPNLTFSTLTVSNMSPEDSSIYLCSVGQGLSGANVLTFGAGSRLTVL.

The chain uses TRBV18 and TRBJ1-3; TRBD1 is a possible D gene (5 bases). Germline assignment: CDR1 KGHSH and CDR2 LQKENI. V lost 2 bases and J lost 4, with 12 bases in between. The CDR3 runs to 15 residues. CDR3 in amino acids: CASSPGGPRGNTIYF. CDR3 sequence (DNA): TGTGCCAGCTCACCAGGGGGTCCGCGGGGAAACACCATATATTTT.

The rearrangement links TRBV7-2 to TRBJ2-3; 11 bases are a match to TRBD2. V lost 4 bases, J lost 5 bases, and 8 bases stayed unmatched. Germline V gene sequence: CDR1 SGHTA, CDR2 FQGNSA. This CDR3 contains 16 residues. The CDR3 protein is CASSSGLAGPLDTQYF. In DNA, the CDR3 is TGTGCCAGCAGCTCCGGACTAGCGGGCCCTTTAGATACGCAGTATTTT.

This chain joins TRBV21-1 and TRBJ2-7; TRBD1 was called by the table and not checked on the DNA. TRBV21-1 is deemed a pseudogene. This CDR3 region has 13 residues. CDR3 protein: CASSETGSHEQYF. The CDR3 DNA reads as TGTGCCAGCAGCGAGACAGGGTCCCACGAGCAGTACTTC.

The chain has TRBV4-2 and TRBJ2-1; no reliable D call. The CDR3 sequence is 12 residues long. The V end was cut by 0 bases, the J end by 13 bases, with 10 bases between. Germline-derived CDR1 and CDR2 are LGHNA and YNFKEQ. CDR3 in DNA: TGTGCCAGCAGCCAAGATACCCACAACCAGTTCTTC. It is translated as CASSQDTHNQFF.

CDR3 nucleotide sequence: TGTGCCTGGAGAGGGCAGAGCAATCAGCCCCAGCATTTT. Translation: CAWRGQSNQPQHF. The chain recombines TRBV30 with TRBJ1-5; D unresolved. V gave up 3 bases and J gave up 1 base, with 7 bases separating them. CDR1 GTSNPN and CDR2 SVGIG come from the germline V gene (reference sequence). CDR3 length: 13 residues.

CDR3 coding DNA: TGTGCCAGCAGTAAAGGACAGGGGGCGGTGTACAATGAGCAGTTCTTC. It translates to CASSKGQGAVYNEQFF. V usage is TRBV27 and J usage is TRBJ2-1; 11 bases align to TRBD1. This CDR3 is built from 16 residues. Looked up from germline, CDR1 is MNHEY and CDR2 is SMNVEV (reference sequence). After removal of 5 bases from V and 4 bases from J, the junction contained 7 bases not matched to a gene.